These 19 T cell receptor beta chains were sequenced from one sample in a study of blood T cells in healthy people across ages. The authors ran a second PCR of roughly 7 to 11 cycles using a sample-barcoded 5' primer and a J-beta primer mix. TCRdb ran MiXCR on the 5' RACE reads and lists one entry per CDR3 protein. The profile shows about 1,500,000 distinct CDR3 sequences, 28% of them singletons. Input material: blood. The receptors derive from a woman in her 30s in good health.

Concerning this clonotype itself: The junction and the germline gene differ at one end; a read error may be behind it. The CDR3 sequence: CSSSLEAGGNEQFF. CDR3 DNA sequence: TGCTCCAGCAGCTTGGAGGCAGGTGGAAATGAGCAGTTCTTC. The chain has TRBV5-1 and TRBJ2-1; D is perhaps TRBD2 (5 bases). Germline V lookup: CDR1 SGHRS, CDR2 YFSETQ. The CDR3 is made up of 14 amino acids.

This rearrangement joins TRBV5-1 to TRBJ1-1, with 8 positions matching TRBD1. The CDR3 runs to 19 residues. Trimming at V came to 0 bases and at J to 3 bases, leaving 16 bases not matched to a gene. The germline gives CDR1 SGHRS, CDR2 YFSETQ. In DNA, the CDR3 is TGCGCCAGCAGCTTGGTTCGGGGAGCAGGGGGCATGGATGACACTGAAGCTTTCTTT. Translating gives CASSLVRGAGGMDDTEAFF. The variable domain in full, completed from reference TRBV5-1 and TRBJ1-1, reads KAGVTQTPRYLIKTRGQQVTLSCSPISGHRSVSWYQQTPGQGLQFLFEYFSETQRNKGNFPGRFSGRQFSNSRSEMNVSTLELGDSALYLCASSLVRGAGGMDDTEAFFGQGTRLTVV.

This clonotype was seen a handful of times. V is TRBV7-2 and J is TRBJ2-3; D unclear. The germline V gene has CDR1 SGHTA and CDR2 FQGNSA. The CDR3 spans 12 residues. Trimming shortened V by 5 bases and J by 9 bases, and 12 bases separated the two germline ends. CDR3 loop: CASSTTPGTQYF. In nucleotides, the CDR3 is TGTGCCAGCAGCACAACTCCGGGCACGCAGTATTTT.

This clonotype occurred a few times. The V and J genes are TRBV27 and TRBJ2-3, with 7 bases aligning to TRBD1. Germline trimming cut 6 bases from V and 2 bases from J; bases unmatched to any gene: 2. The germline CDR1 and CDR2 sequences are MNHEY and SMNVEV (reference sequence). The CDR3 is made up of 13 amino acids. CDR3 residues: CASREGATDTQYF. The CDR3 nucleotides are TGTGCCAGCAGAGAGGGGGCCACAGATACGCAGTATTTT.

This chain joins TRBV5-6 and TRBJ1-1; the match to TRBD1 covers 7 bases. Germline CDR1 and CDR2: SGHDT and YYEEEE. V shed 0 bases, J shed 0 bases, and the junction held 5 bases outside the gene matches. The CDR3 length is 16 residues. CDR3 amino acids: CASSLDRGHMNTEAFF. In DNA, the CDR3 is TGTGCCAGCAGCTTGGACAGGGGCCATATGAACACTGAAGCTTTCTTT.

This clonotype was observed a handful of times. V and J are TRBV29-1 and TRBJ2-5; TRBD2 matches 8 bases. CDR1 is SQVTM, CDR2 ANQGSEA, per germline. Trimming removed 5 bases from V and 1 base from J; junction bases left unmatched: 9. The CDR3 is 15 amino acids. The CDR3 region has the DNA TGCAGCGTTCATATACTAGCGGCGGCCCAAGAGACCCAGTACTTC. It yields the protein CSVHILAAAQETQYF. The whole variable domain, filled in from reference TRBV29-1 and TRBJ2-5, reads SAVISQKPSRDICQRGTSLTIQCQVDSQVTMMFWYRQQPGQSLTLIATANQGSEATYESGFVIDKFPISRPNLTFSTLTVSNMSPEDSSIYLCSVHILAAAQETQYFGPGTRLLVL.

This clonotype occurred many times. This sequence joins TRBV15 and TRBJ1-2; no definite D call. Deletions cut 3 bases from V and 4 bases from J, with 6 bases between. CDR1 and CDR2 (germline): LNHNV, YYDKDF (reference sequence). The CDR3 sequence is 12 residues long. The DNA of the CDR3 is TGTGCCACCAGCAGTGATCGCTATGGCTACACCTTC. Its protein product is CATSSDRYGYTF.

This clonotype appeared a few times. This chain links TRBV3-1 with TRBJ2-7, with D tentatively TRBD1 or TRBD2 (5 bases each). Per germline, CDR1 LGHDT and CDR2 YNNKEL (reference sequence). This CDR3 spans 17 amino acids. V lost 3 bases, J lost 0 bases, and 18 bases lay in between. The CDR3 region is CASSHSWGTGSSYEQYF. The DNA of the CDR3 is TGTGCCAGCAGCCACTCCTGGGGGACGGGGAGCTCCTACGAGCAGTACTTC.

This clonotype was counted a few times. The chain links TRBV6-6 to TRBJ1-5; tentatively, D is TRBD1 (6 bases). Looked up from germline, CDR1 is MNHNY and CDR2 is SVGAGI (reference sequence). The ends were cut back, 5 bases at V and 8 bases at J, with 22 bases in the middle. The CDR3 loop spans 16 amino acids. This chain's CDR3 is CASSATPTGTQKPQHF. The CDR3 DNA follows: TGTGCCAGCAGTGCGACCCCGACAGGTACTCAGAAGCCCCAGCATTTT.

The table lists this clonotype with many counts. The chain carries TRBV10-3 and TRBJ2-7; 10 nucleotides match TRBD1. Per the germline V gene, CDR1 is ENHRY and CDR2 is SYGVKD. V gave up 3 bases and J gave up 3 bases; unmatched junction bases: 5. CDR3 length: 15 amino acids. Here the CDR3 DNA reads TGTGCCATCAGTGAAGGGGACAGGGGAGACTACGAGCAGTACTTC. Amino acid sequence: CAISEGDRGDYEQYF.

This clonotype was picked up a small number of times. The rearrangement joins TRBV2 to TRBJ1-2, with 8 bases fitting TRBD1. The length of the CDR3 is 16 residues. Germline V gene data show CDR1 as SNHLY and CDR2 as FYNNEI. With 5 bases clipped from V and 6 bases from J, the junction kept 14 bases outside the gene matches. The CDR3, as DNA: TGTGCCAGCAGTAGTCCTCCAGGGGGCAAGGGTCATGGCTACACCTTC. Its translation: CASSSPPGGKGHGYTF.

In this sample, this clonotype turned up a few times. CDR3 loop: CASSPQNVLAKNIQYF. As DNA, the CDR3 is TGTGCCAGCTCACCACAAAATGTTCTAGCCAAAAACATTCAGTACTTC. The J gene is TRBJ2-4, the V gene TRBV18; no firm D call. Trimming left V 1 base short and J 0 bases short, with 10 bases between. Per the germline V gene, CDR1 is KGHSH and CDR2 is LQKENI. This CDR3 spans 16 amino acids.

As concerns this clonotype: One junction end does not reproduce the germline sequence, and a read error may be involved. V is TRBV6-2 or TRBV6-3 and J is TRBJ1-2; a weak D match, TRBD1 (6 bases). CDR3 length equals 17 residues. Germline V gene lookup returns CDR1 MNHEY and CDR2 SVGEGT. This CDR3 reads CASSYASPRGTHYGYTF. CDR3 nucleotides: TGTGCCAGTAGTTACGCCTCGCCGAGGGGGACCCACTATGGCTACACCTTC.

This clonotype turned up a few times. V usage is TRBV4-1 and J usage is TRBJ1-3; D not certain. Germline CDR1 is MGHRA and CDR2 is YSYEKL. Trimming took off 4 bases at V and 0 bases at J, with 16 bases between the two ends. The CDR3 loop spans 17 amino acids. For the CDR3, the DNA is TGCGCCAGCAGCCGGGAACCCCGACCCTACTCTGGAAACACCATATATTTT. Residues: CASSREPRPYSGNTIYF.

The chain uses TRBV2 and TRBJ2-1; weak D call: TRBD2 (5 bases). Germline-derived CDR1 and CDR2 are SNHLY and FYNNEI. Between the trimmed V and J ends, which lost 5 bases and 2 bases, there was a span of 13 bases. The CDR3 loop spans 15 amino acids. CDR3: CASSSSLAPYNEQFF. CDR3 DNA: TGTGCCAGCAGTAGCTCGCTAGCACCCTACAATGAGCAGTTCTTC.

This clonotype was detected a few times. J is TRBJ2-6 and V is TRBV20-1; D is ambiguous. V lost 6 bases, J lost 2 bases, and 8 bases lay in between. The V gene's germline CDR1 is DFQATT and CDR2 SNEGSKA (reference sequence). The CDR3 length is 13 residues. The CDR3 DNA reads TGCAGTGCCGCTATGCCTGGGGCCAACGTCCTGACTTTC. Translating it yields CSAAMPGANVLTF.

At least ten counts were recorded for this clonotype. The V gene is TRBV10-3, the J gene TRBJ2-7; D perhaps matches TRBD2 (6 bases). CDR3 length equals 14 residues. Trimming cost V 3 bases and J 0 bases, with 9 bases left between them. CDR1 is ENHRY, CDR2 SYGVKD, per germline. CDR3 sequence: CAISDSGYSYEQYF. The DNA for the CDR3 is TGTGCCATCAGTGATAGCGGATACTCCTACGAGCAGTACTTC.

This clonotype showed up many times. The chain recombines TRBV7-9 with TRBJ2-1; 8 nucleotides line up with TRBD2. Looked up from germline, CDR1 is SEHNR and CDR2 is FQNEAQ (reference sequence). With 0 bases clipped from V and 4 bases from J, the junction kept 2 bases outside the gene matches. This CDR3 is 15 amino acids long. The CDR3 here is CASSLASGVYNEQFF. CDR3 in DNA: TGTGCCAGCAGCTTAGCTAGCGGGGTGTACAATGAGCAGTTCTTC.

The chain links TRBV2 to TRBJ2-5, with D unclear. CDR1 is SNHLY, CDR2 FYNNEI, per germline. The length of the CDR3 is 13 residues. Trimming removed 5 bases from V and 5 bases from J, with 12 bases in between. The CDR3 DNA is TGTGCCAGCAGTTTGGAGTATCGGGAGACCCAGTACTTC. Protein: CASSLEYRETQYF.